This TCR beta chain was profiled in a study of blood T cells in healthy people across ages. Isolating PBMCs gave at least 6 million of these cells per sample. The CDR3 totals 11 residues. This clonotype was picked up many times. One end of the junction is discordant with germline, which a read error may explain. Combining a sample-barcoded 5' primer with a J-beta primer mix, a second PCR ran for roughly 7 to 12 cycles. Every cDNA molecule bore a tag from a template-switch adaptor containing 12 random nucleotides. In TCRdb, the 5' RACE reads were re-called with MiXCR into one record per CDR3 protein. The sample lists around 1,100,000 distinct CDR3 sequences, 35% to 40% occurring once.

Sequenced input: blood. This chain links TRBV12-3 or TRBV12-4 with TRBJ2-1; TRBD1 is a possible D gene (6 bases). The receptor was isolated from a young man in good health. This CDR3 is CASSLGGEQFF. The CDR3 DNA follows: TGTGCCAGCAGCTTAGGGGGTGAGCAGTTCTTC.